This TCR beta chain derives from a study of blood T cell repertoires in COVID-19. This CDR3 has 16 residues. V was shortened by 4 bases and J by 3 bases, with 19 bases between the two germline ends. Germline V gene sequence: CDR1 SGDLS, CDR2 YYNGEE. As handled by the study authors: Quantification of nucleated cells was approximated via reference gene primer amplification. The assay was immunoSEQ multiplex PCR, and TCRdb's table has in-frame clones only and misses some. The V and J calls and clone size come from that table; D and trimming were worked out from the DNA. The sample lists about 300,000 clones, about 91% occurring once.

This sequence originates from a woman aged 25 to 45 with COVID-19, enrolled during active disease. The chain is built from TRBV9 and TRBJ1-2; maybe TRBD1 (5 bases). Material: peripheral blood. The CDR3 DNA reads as TGTGCCAGCAGCCCTAATACTGGGGCGGCCCACTATGGCTACACCTTC. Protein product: CASSPNTGAAHYGYTF.